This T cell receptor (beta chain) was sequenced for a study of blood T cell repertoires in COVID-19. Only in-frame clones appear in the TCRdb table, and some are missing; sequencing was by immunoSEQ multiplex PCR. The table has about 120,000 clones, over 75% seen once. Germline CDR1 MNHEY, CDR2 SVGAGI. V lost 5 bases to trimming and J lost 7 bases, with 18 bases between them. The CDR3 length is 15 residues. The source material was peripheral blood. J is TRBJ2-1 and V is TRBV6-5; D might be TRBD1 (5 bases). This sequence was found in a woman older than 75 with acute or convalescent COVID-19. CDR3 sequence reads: CASSNQGTAGNEQFF. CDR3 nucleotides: TGTGCCAGCAGTAATCAGGGAACCGCTGGGAATGAGCAGTTCTTC.